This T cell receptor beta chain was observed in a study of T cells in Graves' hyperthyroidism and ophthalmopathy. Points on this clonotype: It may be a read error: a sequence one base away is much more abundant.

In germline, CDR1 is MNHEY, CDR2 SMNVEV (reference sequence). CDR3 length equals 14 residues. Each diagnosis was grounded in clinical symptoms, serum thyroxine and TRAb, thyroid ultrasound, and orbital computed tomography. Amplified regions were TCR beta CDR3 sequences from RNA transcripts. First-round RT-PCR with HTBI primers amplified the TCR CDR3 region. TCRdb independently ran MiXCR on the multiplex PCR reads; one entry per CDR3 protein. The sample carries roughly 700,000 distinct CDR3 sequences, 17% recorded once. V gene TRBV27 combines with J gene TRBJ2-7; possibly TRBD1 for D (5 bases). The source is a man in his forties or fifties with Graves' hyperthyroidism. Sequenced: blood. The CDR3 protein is CTSSLLGDKDEQYF. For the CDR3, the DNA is TGTACCAGCAGTTTATTAGGGGATAAGGACGAGCAGTACTTC.